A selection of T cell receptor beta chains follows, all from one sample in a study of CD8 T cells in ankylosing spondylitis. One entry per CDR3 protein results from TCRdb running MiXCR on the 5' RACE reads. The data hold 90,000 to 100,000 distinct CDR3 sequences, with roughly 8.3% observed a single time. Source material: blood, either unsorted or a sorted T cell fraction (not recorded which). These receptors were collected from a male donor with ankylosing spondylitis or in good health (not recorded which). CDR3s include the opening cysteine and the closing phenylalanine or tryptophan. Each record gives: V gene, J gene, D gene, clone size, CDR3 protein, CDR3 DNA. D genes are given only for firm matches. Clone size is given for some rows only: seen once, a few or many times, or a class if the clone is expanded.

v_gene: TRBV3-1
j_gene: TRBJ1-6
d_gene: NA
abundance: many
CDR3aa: CATGGQTSYNSPLHF
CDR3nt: TGTGCCACCGGGGGCCAAACCTCCTATAATTCACCCCTCCACTTT

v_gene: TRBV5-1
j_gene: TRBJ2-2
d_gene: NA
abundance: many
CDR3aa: CASSREGYLSTGELFF
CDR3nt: TGCGCCAGCAGCCGAGAAGGTTACTTATCCACCGGGGAGCTGTTTTTT

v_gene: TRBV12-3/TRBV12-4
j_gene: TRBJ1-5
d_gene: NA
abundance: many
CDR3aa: CASSFAGAYQPQHF
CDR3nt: TGTGCCAGCAGTTTTGCAGGGGCATATCAGCCCCAGCATTTT

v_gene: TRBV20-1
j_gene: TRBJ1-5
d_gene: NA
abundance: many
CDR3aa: CSALKSGAPLVSNQPQHF
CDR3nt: TGCAGTGCCCTCAAGTCGGGGGCCCCCCTTGTTAGCAATCAGCCCCAGCATTTT

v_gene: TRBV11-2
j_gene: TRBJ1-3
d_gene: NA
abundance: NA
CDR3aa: CASSSKTHRMTSGIGDTIYF
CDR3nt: TGTGCCAGCAGCTCGAAGACCCACAGGATGACTTCGGGTATCGGGGACACCATATATTTT

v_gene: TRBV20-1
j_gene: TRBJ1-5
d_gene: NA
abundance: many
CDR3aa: CSALRTVRSNQPQHF
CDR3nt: TGCAGTGCTTTGCGGACAGTAAGAAGCAATCAGCCCCAGCATTTT

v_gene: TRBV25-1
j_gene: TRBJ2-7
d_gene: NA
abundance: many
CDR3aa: CASRDGYEQYF
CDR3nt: TGTGCCAGCCGGGACGGGTACGAGCAGTACTTC

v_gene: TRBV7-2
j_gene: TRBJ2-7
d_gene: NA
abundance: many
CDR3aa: CASSFKIRYEQYF
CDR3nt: TGTGCCAGCAGCTTTAAAATACGCTACGAGCAGTACTTC

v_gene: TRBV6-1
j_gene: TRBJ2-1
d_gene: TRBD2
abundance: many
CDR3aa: CASSPSGGSYNEQFF
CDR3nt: TGTGCCAGCAGTCCCAGCGGGGGCTCCTACAATGAGCAGTTCTTC

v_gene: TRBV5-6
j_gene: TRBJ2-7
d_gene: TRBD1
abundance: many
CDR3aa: CASSFTGQGALEIF
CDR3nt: TGTGCCAGCAGTTTCACGGGACAGGGGGCGTTGGAGATCTTC

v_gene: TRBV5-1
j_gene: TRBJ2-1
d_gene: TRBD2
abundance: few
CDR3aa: CASSRGLAGSYNEQFF
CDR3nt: TGCGCCAGCAGCCGGGGACTAGCGGGATCCTACAATGAGCAGTTCTTC

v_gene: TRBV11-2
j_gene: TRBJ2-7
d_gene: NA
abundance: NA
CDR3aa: CASSPIGGAYEQYF
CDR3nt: TGTGCCAGCAGCCCCATTGGCGGAGCCTACGAGCAGTACTTC

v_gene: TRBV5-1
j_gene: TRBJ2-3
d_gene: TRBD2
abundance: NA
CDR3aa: CASRPVGGRAITDTQYF
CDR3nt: TGCGCCAGCAGACCTGTGGGCGGGAGGGCCATCACAGATACGCAGTATTTT

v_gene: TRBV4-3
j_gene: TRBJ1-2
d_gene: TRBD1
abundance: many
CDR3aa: CASSFRDSNYGYTF
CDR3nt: TGCGCCAGCAGCTTCCGGGACAGTAACTATGGCTACACCTTC

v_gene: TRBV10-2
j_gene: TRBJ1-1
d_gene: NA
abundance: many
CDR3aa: CASSEWGLTEAFF
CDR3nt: TGCGCCAGCAGTGAGTGGGGCCTCACTGAAGCTTTCTTT

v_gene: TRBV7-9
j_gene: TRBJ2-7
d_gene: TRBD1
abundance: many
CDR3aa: CASSSTGTAFSSVEQYF
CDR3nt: TGTGCCAGCAGCTCAACCGGGACAGCCTTTTCAAGCGTCGAGCAGTACTTC

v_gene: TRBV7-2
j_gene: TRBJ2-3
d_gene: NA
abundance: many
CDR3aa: CASSDGVFSTDTQYF
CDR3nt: TGTGCCAGCAGCGACGGAGTGTTCAGCACAGATACGCAGTATTTT

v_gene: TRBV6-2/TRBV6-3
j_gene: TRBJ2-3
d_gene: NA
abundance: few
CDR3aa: CASRSETNIDTQYF
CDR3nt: TGTGCCAGCCGGTCCGAGACGAATATAGATACGCAGTATTTT

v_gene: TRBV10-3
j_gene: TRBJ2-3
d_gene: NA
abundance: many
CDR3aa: CAISVIGTHADTQYF
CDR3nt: TGTGCCATCAGCGTCATAGGTACGCACGCAGATACGCAGTATTTT

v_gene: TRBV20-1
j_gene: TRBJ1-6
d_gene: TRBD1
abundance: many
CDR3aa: CSARGPGQGDSPLHF
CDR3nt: TGCAGTGCTAGAGGGCCGGGACAGGGGGATTCACCCCTCCACTTT

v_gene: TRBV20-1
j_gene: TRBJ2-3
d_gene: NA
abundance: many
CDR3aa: CSAPGLVGGADTQYF
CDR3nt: TGCAGTGCTCCCGGACTGGTGGGGGGAGCAGATACGCAGTATTTT

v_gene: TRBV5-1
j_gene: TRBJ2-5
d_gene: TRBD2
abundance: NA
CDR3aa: CASSLVVAGQETQYF
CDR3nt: TGCGCCAGCAGCTTGGTAGTAGCGGGCCAAGAGACCCAGTACTTC

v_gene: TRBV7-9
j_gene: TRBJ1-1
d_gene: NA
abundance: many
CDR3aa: CASSLPSQVGNTEAFF
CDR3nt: TGTGCCAGCAGCCTCCCGAGTCAAGTGGGGAACACTGAAGCTTTCTTT

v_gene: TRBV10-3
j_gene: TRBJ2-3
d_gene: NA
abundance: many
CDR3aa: CAIGDPLGTQYF
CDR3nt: TGTGCCATCGGGGACCCACTGGGTACGCAGTATTTT

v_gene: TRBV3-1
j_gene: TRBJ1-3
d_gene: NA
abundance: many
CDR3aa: CASSVMSAAGNTIYF
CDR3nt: TGTGCCAGCAGCGTCATGTCGGCAGCCGGAAACACCATATATTTT

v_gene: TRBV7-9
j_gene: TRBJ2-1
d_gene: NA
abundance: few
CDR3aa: CASSQSADNEQFF
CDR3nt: TGTGCCAGCAGCCAAAGCGCGGACAATGAGCAGTTCTTC

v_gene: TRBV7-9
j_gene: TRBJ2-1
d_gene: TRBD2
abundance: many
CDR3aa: CASSLLSGGPYNEQFF
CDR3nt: TGTGCCAGCAGCTTATTGTCGGGAGGTCCTTACAATGAGCAGTTCTTC

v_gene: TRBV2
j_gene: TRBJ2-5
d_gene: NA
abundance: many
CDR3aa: CASEPSPQETQYF
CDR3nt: TGTGCCAGCGAGCCGTCCCCCCAAGAGACCCAGTACTTC

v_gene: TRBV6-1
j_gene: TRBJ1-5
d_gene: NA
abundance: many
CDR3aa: CASSSSGTGVSQHF
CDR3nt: TGTGCCAGCAGCTCCAGTGGGACGGGCGTGTCCCAGCATTTT

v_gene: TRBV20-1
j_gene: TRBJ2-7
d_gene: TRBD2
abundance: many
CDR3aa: CSAQSHGRARPYF
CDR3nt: TGCAGTGCTCAGAGTCACGGGAGGGCCCGGCCGTACTTC

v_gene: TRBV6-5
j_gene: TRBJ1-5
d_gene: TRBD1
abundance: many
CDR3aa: CASSYSGTGAQPQHF
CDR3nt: TGTGCCAGCAGTTACTCGGGGACAGGGGCACAGCCCCAGCATTTT

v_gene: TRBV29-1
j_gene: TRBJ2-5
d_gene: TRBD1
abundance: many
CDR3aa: CSAQEGGRQETQYF
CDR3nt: TGCAGCGCTCAGGAAGGGGGCAGACAAGAGACCCAGTACTTC

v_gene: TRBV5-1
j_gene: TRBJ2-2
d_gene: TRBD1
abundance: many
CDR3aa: CASSPGQGVDQGGELFF
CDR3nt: TGCGCCAGCAGCCCCGGACAGGGGGTTGATCAAGGCGGGGAGCTGTTTTTT

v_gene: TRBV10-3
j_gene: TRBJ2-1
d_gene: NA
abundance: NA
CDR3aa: CAISGEGHYYNEQFF
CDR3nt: TGTGCCATCAGTGGCGAAGGACACTACTACAATGAGCAGTTCTTC

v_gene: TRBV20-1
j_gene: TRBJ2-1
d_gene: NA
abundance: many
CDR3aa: CSAFMGGAQYNEQFF
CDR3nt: TGCAGTGCTTTCATGGGGGGGGCTCAATACAATGAGCAGTTCTTC

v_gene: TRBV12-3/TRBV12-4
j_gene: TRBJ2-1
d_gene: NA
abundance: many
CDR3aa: CASSPTWANNEQFF
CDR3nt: TGTGCCAGCAGTCCTACGTGGGCCAACAATGAGCAGTTCTTC

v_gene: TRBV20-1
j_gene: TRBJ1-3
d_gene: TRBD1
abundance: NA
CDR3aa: CSARTIGQVSGNTIYF
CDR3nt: TGCAGTGCTAGAACCATAGGACAGGTCTCTGGAAACACCATATATTTT

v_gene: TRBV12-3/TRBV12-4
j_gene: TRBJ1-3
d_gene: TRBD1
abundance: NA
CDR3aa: CASSIQGSGNTIYF
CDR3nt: TGTGCCAGCAGTATACAGGGGTCCGGAAACACCATATATTTT

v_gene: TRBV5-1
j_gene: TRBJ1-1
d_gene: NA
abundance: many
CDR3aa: CASGRGPDTEAFF
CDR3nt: TGCGCCAGCGGACGGGGTCCCGACACTGAAGCTTTCTTT

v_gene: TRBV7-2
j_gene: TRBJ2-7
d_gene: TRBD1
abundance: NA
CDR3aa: CASSLGTGEYEQYF
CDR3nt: TGTGCCAGCAGCTTGGGGACAGGGGAATACGAGCAGTACTTC